These 19 T cell receptor beta chains were all obtained from the same sample, sequenced in a study of control samples from healthy donors and cancer patients. The protocol was immunoSEQ multiplex PCR, while the TCRdb copy is restricted to in-frame clones and leaves out a portion. The sample has about 180,000 clones, approximately 94% seen once. Sequenced input: blood. These TCRs come from a woman under 30 in good health.

This chain joins TRBV2 and TRBJ2-1, with 8 bases that match TRBD2. This CDR3 is 13 amino acids long. After removal of 7 bases from V and 7 bases from J, the junction contained 6 bases not matched to a gene. Germline CDR1 and CDR2: SNHLY and FYNNEI. CDR3 nucleotide sequence: TGTGCCAGCAAGCGGGAGTGGATGAATGAGCAGTTCTTC. Its protein is CASKREWMNEQFF. Supplemented by reference TRBV2 and TRBJ2-1, the full variable domain reads EPEVTQTPSHQVTQMGQEVILRCVPISNHLYFYWYRQILGQKVEFLVSFYNNEISEKSEIFDDQFSVERPDGSNFTLKIRSTKLEDSAMYFCASKREWMNEQFFGPGTRLTVL.

The chain employs TRBV5-6 and TRBJ1-2; a weak D match, TRBD1 (5 bases). The CDR3 runs 14 residues. Trimming took off 1 base at V and 2 bases at J, with 9 bases between the two ends. CDR1 SGHDT and CDR2 YYEEEE come from the germline V gene. CDR3 nucleotide sequence: TGTGCCAGCAGCTTGTGGGGGAGGAACTATGGCTACACCTTC. As protein: CASSLWGRNYGYTF.

V usage is TRBV21-1 and J usage is TRBJ2-2; TRBD2, as called in the table, went unchecked against the DNA. TRBV21-1 is a pseudogene segment. The CDR3 spans 16 residues. The CDR3 sequence: CARGRPPTGDTGELFF. The CDR3 DNA reads TGTGCCAGGGGTAGACCCCCAACCGGGGACACCGGGGAGCTGTTTTTT.

The CDR3 DNA reads as TGTGCCAGCAGTGAACAGGCCGAGCAGTTCTTC. Protein: CASSEQAEQFF. V and J are TRBV6-1 and TRBJ2-1; D call uncertain. V lost 2 bases, J lost 10 bases, and 6 bases lay in between. CDR1 is MNHNS, CDR2 SASEGT, per germline. CDR3 size: 11 residues.

The chain joins TRBV19 to TRBJ2-7; 9 bases fit TRBD1. Germline CDR1 is LNHDA and CDR2 is SQIVND (reference sequence). The CDR3 covers 15 residues. Trimming removed 5 bases from V and 2 bases from J; junction bases left unmatched: 7. The CDR3 coding sequence is TGTGCCAGTAGTGCACCGGACAGGGGAGCCTACGAGCAGTACTTC. It encodes CASSAPDRGAYEQYF.

The V and J genes are TRBV19 and TRBJ1-1, with unresolved D. Germline values: CDR1 LNHDA, CDR2 SQIVND (reference sequence). The CDR3 length is 12 residues. V lost 7 bases and J 2 bases, leaving 8 bases between the germline ends. CDR3 DNA: TGTGCCAGTACGACGGCCAACACTGAAGCTTTCTTT. Translation gives CASTTANTEAFF.

This chain connects TRBV4-2 to TRBJ2-2; possible D gene TRBD2, 7 bases. Germline V gene data show CDR1 as LGHNA and CDR2 as YNFKEQ. Trimming left V 0 bases short and J 0 bases short, with 23 bases between. The CDR3 length is 21 residues. DNA for the CDR3: TGTGCCAGCAGCCAAGATCTGGGGGGGCCAGGGTGGGAGTCGAACACCGGGGAGCTGTTTTTT. Translated: CASSQDLGGPGWESNTGELFF.

V gene TRBV7-9 combines with J gene TRBJ1-4; maybe TRBD1 (5 bases). Per germline, CDR1 SEHNR and CDR2 FQNEAQ (reference sequence). The CDR3 loop spans 16 amino acids. The germline V and J ends were trimmed by 1 base and 0 bases, with 9 bases remaining between them. The CDR3 DNA is TGTGCCAGCAGCTTAGGAAGGGGACCAACTAATGAAAAACTGTTTTTT. It encodes CASSLGRGPTNEKLFF.

This sequence joins TRBV5-6 and TRBJ1-2; TRBD1 might be the D (5 bases). Germline V gene data show CDR1 as SGHDT and CDR2 as YYEEEE. The V end lost 4 bases, the J end lost 7 bases, and 14 bases lay between the germline ends. This CDR3 has 13 residues. CDR3 loop: CASSPGLRGGYTF. The CDR3 DNA follows: TGTGCCAGCAGCCCGGGCCTAAGGGGTGGCTACACCTTC. The full variable domain, completed using reference TRBV5-6 and TRBJ1-2, is DAGVTQSPTHLIKTRGQQVTLRCSPKSGHDTVSWYQQALGQGPQFIFQYYEEEERQRGNFPDRFSGHQFPNYSSELNVNALLLGDSALYLCASSPGLRGGYTFGSGTRLTVV.

J is TRBJ2-6 and V is TRBV7-2, with a weak D call TRBD2 (5 bases). Trimming took 0 bases from V and 1 from J, leaving 7 bases between them. Germline assignment: CDR1 SGHTA and CDR2 FQGNSA. The CDR3 is made up of 16 amino acids. This chain's CDR3 is CASSLAPGSGANVLTF. The CDR3 bases are TGTGCCAGCAGCTTAGCGCCGGGGTCTGGGGCCAACGTCCTGACTTTC.

This sequence joins TRBV3-1 (or the pseudogene TRBV3-2) and TRBJ2-2, with a possible D match to TRBD2 (6 bases). Per the germline V gene, CDR1 is LGHDT and CDR2 is YNNKEL (reference sequence). Trimming removed 5 bases at V and 0 bases at J, with 10 bases between. CDR3 length: 15 amino acids. CDR3 protein: CASSAGTANTGELFF. CDR3 in DNA: TGTGCCAGCAGCGCGGGGACGGCGAACACCGGGGAGCTGTTTTTT.

This clone was counted a few times. This chain connects TRBV2 to TRBJ1-6; possibly TRBD1 for D (5 bases). Germline V gene sequence: CDR1 SNHLY, CDR2 FYNNEI. This CDR3 has 17 amino acids. Between the trimmed V and J ends, which lost 8 bases and 7 bases, there was a span of 24 bases. CDR3 protein: CASQGDRPLSSNSPLHF. The CDR3 nucleotides read TGTGCCAGCCAGGGCGACCGTCCCCTGTCGTCGAATTCACCCCTCCACTTT.

This clone occurred once. This chain links TRBV19 with TRBJ1-1; the D gene is possibly TRBD1 (5 bases). Between the trimmed V and J ends, which lost 4 bases and 2 bases, there was a span of 11 bases. There are 14 residues in the CDR3. The germline V gene encodes CDR1 LNHDA and CDR2 SQIVND (reference sequence). In DNA, the CDR3 is TGTGCCAGTAGTACAGACAGAGTTAACACTGAAGCTTTCTTT. This codes for CASSTDRVNTEAFF.

In this sample, this clone turned up once. The CDR3 reads CASRGRTDNQPQHF. In DNA form, the CDR3 reads TGTGCCAGCAGGGGACGGACAGACAATCAGCCCCAGCATTTT. V is TRBV2 and J is TRBJ1-5, with a tentative D call TRBD1 (6 bases). The germline gives CDR1 SNHLY, CDR2 FYNNEI. The CDR3 consists of 14 residues. The ends were cut back, 6 bases at V and 3 bases at J, with 12 bases in the middle.

The rearrangement links TRBV5-1 to TRBJ2-1, with TRBD1 matching over 9 bases. The CDR3 is made up of 15 amino acids. Germline trimming cut 2 bases from V and 3 bases from J; bases unmatched to any gene: 3. Germline values: CDR1 SGHRS, CDR2 YFSETQ. The CDR3 is CASSLRQGVYNEQFF. As DNA, the CDR3 is TGCGCCAGCAGCTTAAGACAGGGGGTCTACAATGAGCAGTTCTTC.

The CDR3 sequence: CASSRAGHSSYGYTF. DNA of the CDR3: TGTGCCAGCAGCCGGGCGGGACACTCAAGCTATGGCTACACCTTC. This chain uses TRBV6-5 with TRBJ1-2; D perhaps matches TRBD1 (6 bases). The CDR3 runs to 15 residues. Germline V lookup: CDR1 MNHEY, CDR2 SVGAGI. V lost 6 bases and J 4 bases, leaving 18 bases between the germline ends.

The chain links TRBV6-6 to TRBJ2-1; tentatively, D is TRBD1 or TRBD2 (6 bases each). The CDR3 runs to 13 residues. The V and J ends lost 7 bases and 9 bases respectively, with 16 bases between them. Germline-derived CDR1 and CDR2 are MNHNY and SVGAGI (reference sequence). CDR3 nucleotide sequence: TGTGCCAGCAAGCCGGAGGGGGGAGGTGAGCAGTTCTTC. Translated: CASKPEGGGEQFF.

The gene calls are TRBV6-5 and TRBJ1-2, with 9 bases that match TRBD1. The CDR3 has 14 amino acids. In germline, CDR1 is MNHEY, CDR2 SVGAGI. V lost 5 bases and J lost 6; bases outside the gene matches: 7. CDR3 sequence: CASSTRTGENGYTF. The CDR3 DNA follows: TGTGCCAGCAGTACACGGACAGGGGAAAATGGCTACACCTTC.

A few counts support this clone. The V and J genes are TRBV5-5 and TRBJ2-5, with TRBD1 matching over 7 bases. The CDR3 extends over 14 amino acids. Per the germline V gene, CDR1 is SGHKS and CDR2 is YYEKEE (reference sequence). After removal of 3 bases from V and 3 bases from J, the junction contained 5 bases not matched to a gene. CDR3 amino acids: CASSYSQGKETQYF. The CDR3 DNA follows: TGTGCCAGCAGCTACTCACAGGGGAAAGAGACCCAGTACTTC.